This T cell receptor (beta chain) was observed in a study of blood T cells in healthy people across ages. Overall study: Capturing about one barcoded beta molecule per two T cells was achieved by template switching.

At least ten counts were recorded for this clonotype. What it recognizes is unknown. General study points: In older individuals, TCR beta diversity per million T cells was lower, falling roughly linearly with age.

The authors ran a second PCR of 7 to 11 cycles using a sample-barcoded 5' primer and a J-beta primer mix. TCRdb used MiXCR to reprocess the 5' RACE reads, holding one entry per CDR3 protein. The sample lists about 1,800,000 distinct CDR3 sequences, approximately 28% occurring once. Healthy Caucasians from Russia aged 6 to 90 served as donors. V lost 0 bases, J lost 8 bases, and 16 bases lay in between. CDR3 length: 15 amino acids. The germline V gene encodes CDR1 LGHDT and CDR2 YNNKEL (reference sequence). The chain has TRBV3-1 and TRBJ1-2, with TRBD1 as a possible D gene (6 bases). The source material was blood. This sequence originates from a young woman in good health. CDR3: CASSQDRTQGLGYTF. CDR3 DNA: TGTGCCAGCAGCCAAGATAGGACACAGGGTCTCGGCTACACCTTC.